The clone carrying this TCR beta chain was counted a few times. These data originate in a study of blood T cells in healthy people across ages. A second about 6 to 11 cycle PCR used barcoded and J-beta primers. Every cDNA was tagged by a template-switch adaptor with 12 random nucleotides. Each sample yielded at least 2.5 million CDR3-containing paired-end reads. MiXCR, run by TCRdb on the 5' RACE reads, gives a single entry per CDR3 protein. Found here are some 690,000 distinct CDR3 sequences, over 20% of them singletons; the top ten hold roughly 22%. Donors each provided about 10 milliliters of peripheral blood. The TCR was taken from an older man in good health. Material for sequencing was blood.

CDR3 bases: TGTGCCACCAGTACCCGTCTTGGGGACAATGAGCAGTTCTTC. Encoded protein: CATSTRLGDNEQFF. The genes are TRBV24-1 and TRBJ2-1; D uncertain. The V end lost 6 bases, the J end lost 5 bases, and 13 bases lay between the germline ends. The CDR3 loop spans 14 amino acids. CDR1 is KGHDR, CDR2 SFDVKD, per germline.